Each of the 4 T cell receptor beta chains below was sequenced from the same sample in a study of cytomegalovirus exposure and HLA in healthy donors. PCR used 60 Vbeta primers and 13 Jbeta primers. Using immunoSEQ multiplex PCR, the repertoire was profiled, and TCRdb retains in-frame clones only, with some absent. This sample lists over 55,000 clones; its ten largest clones have less than 4%. Sequencing was performed on PBMCs. The receptors derive from a male donor in good health and CMV-seronegative.

The J gene is TRBJ2-5, the V gene TRBV6-1; 7 bases are shared with TRBD1. With V trimmed by 5 bases and J by 3 bases, 3 bases remained unmatched. CDR3 length: 13 residues. CDR1 MNHNS and CDR2 SASEGT come from the germline V gene. The CDR3 bases are TGTGCCAGCAGTACCACAGGGGAAGAGACCCAGTACTTC. It encodes CASSTTGEETQYF.

A remark on this clone: One end of the junction is discordant with germline, which a read error may explain. This chain links TRBV5-6 with TRBJ1-6; possible D gene TRBD1, 5 bases. CDR3 size: 14 residues. Per germline, CDR1 SGHDT and CDR2 YYEEEE. CDR3 sequence (DNA): TGTGCCAGCAGCATAGGGACTCTACGAACACCCCTCCCCTTT. The encoded protein is CASSIGTLRTPLPF.

The chain has TRBV2 and TRBJ2-5; 10 bases align to TRBD1. The CDR3 runs to 16 residues. J gave up 1 base and V 7 bases, and 9 bases lay outside the gene matches. CDR1 is SNHLY and CDR2 is FYNNEI in the germline V gene. The CDR3 DNA reads TGTGCCAGCAACCTGGGCGGGACAGGGGCCCAAGAGACCCAGTACTTC. Protein product: CASNLGGTGAQETQYF.

The genes are TRBV4-2 and TRBJ2-1; possible D gene TRBD1, 6 bases. The V gene lost 0 bases and the J gene lost 6 bases, with 12 bases spanning the gap. CDR3 length: 15 residues. The germline V gene has CDR1 LGHNA and CDR2 YNFKEQ. This chain's CDR3 is CASSQDRGIGNEQFF. The CDR3, as DNA: TGTGCCAGCAGCCAAGATAGGGGGATCGGCAATGAGCAGTTCTTC.